Listed below are T cell receptor beta chains from one sample, sequenced in a study of blood T cell repertoires in COVID-19. The assay was immunoSEQ multiplex PCR, and TCRdb's table has in-frame clones only and misses some. Of nearly 350,000 clones in the sample, 88% were seen once. Sequencing input: peripheral blood. The receptors stem from a woman aged 70 to 79 with COVID-19, enrolled during active disease. Each CDR3 is given with its conserved first and last residue. The order of the fields is J gene, D gene, V gene, CDR3 DNA, CDR3 protein. A D gene is named only where the DNA matches it firmly.

J: TRBJ1-1
D: NA
V: TRBV29-1
DNA: TGCAGCGTTACCACCTGGGGTTCGGGGACTGAAGCTTTCTTT
CDR3: CSVTTWGSGTEAFF

J: TRBJ2-3
D: TRBD2
V: TRBV9
DNA: TGTGCCAGCAGCGTAGCGGGGGGGCCCCCAGATACGCAGTATTTT
CDR3: CASSVAGGPPDTQYF

J: TRBJ2-7
D: NA
V: TRBV7-2
DNA: TGTGCCAGCAGCTTAACCAGGGGTTACTACGAGCAGTACTTC
CDR3: CASSLTRGYYEQYF

J: TRBJ1-4
D: NA
V: TRBV2
DNA: TGTGCCAGCAGGAGCCAGGGGAATGAAAAACTGTTTTTT
CDR3: CASRSQGNEKLFF

J: TRBJ2-2
D: TRBD2
V: TRBV6-2/TRBV6-3
DNA: TGTGCCAGCAGTCCCCTAGCGGCCTACGCGAACACCGGGGAGCTGTTTTTT
CDR3: CASSPLAAYANTGELFF

J: TRBJ1-5
D: NA
V: TRBV28
DNA: TGTGCCAGCCGTACAGGTAGCCTCAATCAGCCCCAGCATTTT
CDR3: CASRTGSLNQPQHF

J: TRBJ2-7
D: NA
V: TRBV18
DNA: TGTGCCAGCTCACCCGGGGGGCCTTTAACCTACGAGCAGTACTTC
CDR3: CASSPGGPLTYEQYF

J: TRBJ2-3
D: TRBD2
V: TRBV5-6
DNA: TGTGCCAGCAGCTTGGATAAGACTAGCGGGGGTCGTTCAGATACGCAGTATTTT
CDR3: CASSLDKTSGGRSDTQYF

J: TRBJ1-1
D: NA
V: TRBV11-2
DNA: TGTGCCAGCAGCTACCAGGGGAACACTGAAGCTTTCTTT
CDR3: CASSYQGNTEAFF

J: TRBJ1-2
D: TRBD1
V: TRBV7-9
DNA: TGTGCCAGCAGCTTAGCGGCGCTCCGGACAGGGGCCGCCTATGGCTACACCTTC
CDR3: CASSLAALRTGAAYGYTF

J: TRBJ1-1
D: NA
V: TRBV3-1/TRBV3-2
DNA: TGTGCCAGCAGCCAAACAGGGAACTTAAGAGGGACTGAAGCTTTCTTT
CDR3: CASSQTGNLRGTEAFF

J: TRBJ1-2
D: NA
V: TRBV27
DNA: TGTGCCAGCAGCTCAGGGTACTATGGCTACACCTTC
CDR3: CASSSGYYGYTF

J: TRBJ2-3
D: TRBD2
V: TRBV7-9
DNA: TGTGCCAGCAGCTCGGGGGGGCCAAATACGCAGTATTTT
CDR3: CASSSGGPNTQYF